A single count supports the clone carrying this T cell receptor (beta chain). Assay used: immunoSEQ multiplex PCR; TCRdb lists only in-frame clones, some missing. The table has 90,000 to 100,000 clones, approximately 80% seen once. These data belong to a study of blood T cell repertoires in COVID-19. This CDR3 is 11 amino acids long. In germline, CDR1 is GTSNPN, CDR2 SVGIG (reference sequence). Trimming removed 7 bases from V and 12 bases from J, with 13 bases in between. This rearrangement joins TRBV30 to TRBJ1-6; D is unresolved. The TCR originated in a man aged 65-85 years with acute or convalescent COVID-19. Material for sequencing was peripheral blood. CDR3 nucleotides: TGTGCCTTCAACAGCAAAGGACCCCTCCACTTT. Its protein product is CAFNSKGPLHF.